This TCR beta chain originates from a study of blood T cells in healthy people across ages. Study outcomes and limitations: Percentage of naive T cells showed a strong correlation with TCR beta diversity.

The authors ran a second PCR of about 7 to 12 cycles using a sample-barcoded 5' primer and a J-beta primer mix. TCRdb used MiXCR to reprocess the 5' RACE reads, holding one entry per CDR3 protein. The sample contains some 1.8 million distinct CDR3 sequences, about 39% of which appear only once. The CDR3 covers 15 residues. The germline V gene encodes CDR1 MDHEN and CDR2 SYDVKM. With 4 bases clipped from V and 4 bases from J, the junction kept 6 bases outside the gene matches. This clonotype came up a few times. Its cognate antigen is unknown. This sequence originates from a human donor in good health. What was sequenced was blood. This chain links TRBV28 with TRBJ1-5; 8 nucleotides match TRBD1. In nucleotides, the CDR3 is TGTGCCAGCAGTTACGAGGGACAGGATAATCAGCCCCAGCATTTT. This codes for CASSYEGQDNQPQHF.